A single TCR beta chain is shown here with its context. Its antigen has not been determined. No base-level quality is on record; no much larger clone is a single base apart. The cohort was made up of 650 to 700 healthy bone marrow donors. Cohort members were all nominally healthy when sampled, although unrecorded immune exposures were likely present. The donor tested CMV seronegative and was one of the 352 seronegative cohort members. Every donor gave a peripheral blood sample, and the peripheral blood mononuclear cells from that sample were used for TCR beta sequencing. The Qiagen DNeasy Blood Extraction Kit was used to extract genomic DNA from the blood cell samples. Library prep was done by the immunoSEQ multiplex PCR assay. The multiplex PCR relied on a mix of 60 forward primers for TCR Vbeta segments and 13 reverse primers for TCR Jbeta segments. A multiplex PCR assay on genomic DNA amplified the CDR3 region of rearranged TCR beta genes. Amplified TCR beta libraries were sequenced as 87-base-pair reads on the Illumina HiSeq System. The paper's processing steps were these. A later analysis counted about 82 million unique TCR beta chains across the 700 or so repertoires, and 9.5 million to 11 million of these chains were shared by at least two donors. A nearest-neighbor algorithm error-corrected the raw reads and collapsed the reads into unique sequences, merging closely related sequences to remove PCR and sequencing errors. To assign V, D and J gene segments, CDR3 sequences were aligned to IMGT reference sequences. For a sequence to be retained, a match of at least six nucleotides to both a V gene segment and a J gene segment was required. Rearrangements were classified as productive when the CDR3 lacked stop codons and remained in frame with V and J, and all other rearrangements were classified as non-productive. Following IMGT convention, CDR3 was defined as the stretch from the second conserved V-encoded cysteine to the conserved J-encoded phenylalanine. The earlier analysis of a few hundred of the donors excluded any sequence lacking an unambiguous match to a single V gene segment. In an earlier analysis of 587 of the donors, V segments were called functional above 56.7% productive rearrangements and were called segregating when the between-donor standard deviation exceeded 5%. A statistical classification framework was built to diagnose cytomegalovirus status from the catalog of TCR beta chain sequences. In a later analysis, V and J genes were assigned by comparing TCR nucleotide sequences against IMGT/GENE-DB human TR gene sequences. In a later analysis, CDR3 sequences and most-parsimonious VDJ recombination scenarios were assigned using the TCRdist pipeline. In a later analysis, every TCR beta chain was defined by the combination of its CDR3 amino acid sequence and its V-gene family, and reads without a unique V-gene family were dropped. As a way to deal with suspected cross-contamination and a sequencing artifact, a later analysis dropped hundreds of nucleotide sequences that were highly shared and had low generation probability. A later analysis calculated a clonal expansion index for each public chain from normalized within-repertoire ranks of inferred template counts. In a later analysis, generation probabilities were computed with a VDJ recombination model fitted to out-of-frame rearrangements, and the resulting probabilities were checked against IGoR. A later analysis scored TCR-TCR, TCR-HLA and TCR-CMV co-occurrence with hypergeometric tests, applying a repertoire-size bias correction to TCR pairs. In a later analysis, false discovery rates were estimated by permuting HLA or CMV assignments 20 times. In a later analysis, co-occurring TCRs were grouped using DBSCAN, and TCRdist sequence similarity was added for clustering within HLA-allele-positive subsets. Repertoires with fewer than 30,000 or more than 120,000 public chains were left out of co-occurrence clustering, as were four to six repertoires with anomalous nucleotide sharing. Imported from immuneACCESS, the table was reduced by TCRdb to in-frame sequences with V and J called. These copies leave out some clones; in studies compared against another copy, an unresolved V gene accounts for under half, and the cause of the remainder is not known. The DNA gave D and trimming, while V, J and clone size come from that table. The sample table lists about 130,000 clones, approximately 79% of them with a count of one. Together, the top ten hold 3% to 4.5% of the sample.

The sample originates from a study of cytomegalovirus exposure and HLA in healthy donors (dated by TCRdb to 2016 to 2017). Broadly, across the study: An earlier analysis of about 560 of the donors reported under 300 Gb of sequence data and around 100 million unique TCR beta sequences obtained from about 179 million T cells. All discovery cohort repertoires had been generated using a single sequencing platform. The study combined high-throughput TCR immunosequencing, statistical association of individual TCRs with disease status, and machine learning to predict cytomegalovirus infection status. The aim of the study was to test whether cataloging public T cell receptors could identify signatures of past pathogen exposure. A later analysis re-analyzed previously published TCR beta repertoires from roughly 690 donors and added high-resolution HLA genotyping to study TCR occurrence patterns. Of the 300 to 500 genotyped donors, 75% to 85% were placed in the genetic ancestry cluster associated with self-reported Caucasian donors. Because of strong linkage in the cohort, a handful of DR-DQ haplotypes were treated as single units for association and clustering. An earlier analysis of some 500 of the donors applied high-throughput TCR beta sequencing to assess whether each TCR beta V gene segment acted as functional or pseudogenic. Among roughly 400 genotyped donors of the cohort, an average of roughly 230,000 unique TCR beta nucleotide sequences was sequenced per donor, of which approximately 19% were non-productive. Class I and class II HLA loci were covered by the typing at four-digit resolution. An early release covering 550 to 650 HLA-typed donors comprised about 300 gigabases of sequencing data and around 80 million unique TCR sequences. Donor age, sex, ethnicity and CMV serostatus were compiled alongside the repertoire data. The study used immunosequencing to profile the T cell repertoires of 666 subjects and linked those repertoires to cytomegalovirus serostatus. Along with the approximately 700-subject first cohort, a separate validation cohort of over a hundred different subjects was used. Typing coverage differed by locus: A, B, C, DRB1 and DQB1 were typed in roughly 620-630 donors, DQA1 in roughly 500, DPA1 in roughly 590, and DPB1 in 450 to 490. Rather than drawing on any new phenotypic data, the later analysis identified candidate immune exposures from TCR beta sequences and the way those sequences occurred across donors. In a later genetic analysis, genome-wide SNP genotypes for about three fifths of the roughly 670 donors were used, and that subset was treated as a discovery cohort.

A distance of 10 bases separates the germline ends of V and J, which lose 3 bases and 1 base respectively. The germline V gene yields SGDLS for CDR1 and YYNGEE for CDR2. The CDR3 sequence holds 14 residues, the cysteine and phenylalanine included. Kept here is only the CDR3 DNA, which spans 42 bases and is read in frame from base 1. Study-level results and caveats: The study gave a list of about 150 TCR beta chains associated with cytomegalovirus. In vitro tests confirmed that three of the cytomegalovirus-associated TCR beta chains recognize cytomegalovirus antigens. Linkage disequilibrium might explain the correlated functional status among segregating V segments, but an unknown experimental factor could not be excluded. The earlier analysis of a few hundred of the donors excluded some 16 rarely observed V segments, including chromosome 9 orphons, because counts were too low. In a later analysis, 15,000 to 20,000 TCR beta sequences were associated with specific HLA alleles at a false discovery rate of 0.05. A later analysis found that TCR association rates varied across HLA loci, with DRB1 alleles showing the most associated TCRs and HLA-C alleles the fewest. A later analysis found that HLA-associated TCR beta chains were more clonally expanded and had lower generation probabilities than equally common non-associated chains. A cluster of highly shared sequence variants was judged likely to represent a technical artifact of the sequencing pipeline. The classifier was reported to diagnose cytomegalovirus status with high specificity and sensitivity in both the original and validation cohorts. This cohort had only TCR beta chains sequenced, and the lack of alpha or paired-chain data limited which features could be detected. A further reported finding was that TCR beta sequences accurately predicted the HLA-A and HLA-B alleles for most subjects in the first cohort. A later genetic analysis associated a missense DCLRE1C variant with V-gene and J-gene trimming of TCR beta chains, and an independent cohort replicated the association. Most TCR sequences were observed very rarely across donors, whereas some public TCRs were present in many individuals. Several of the top co-occurrence clusters appeared to be linked to parvovirus B19, influenza, CMV and Epstein-Barr virus, according to a later analysis. A later analysis found that most CMV-associated TCR beta chains appeared HLA-restricted, with HLA associations seemingly driven largely by CMV exposure. Some IMGT-functional V segments, including TRBV6-2 and TRBV6-3, could not be told apart with the 87-base-pair reads, so those segments were excluded. Compared with the roughly 700-donor mean, donors in an Asian-associated ancestry cluster had fewer N-insertions in productive TCRs, according to a later genetic analysis. When HLA alleles, especially DR and DQ, strongly co-occurred, TCR associations were difficult to assign to individual alleles. In an earlier analysis of some 500 of the donors, most TCR beta V segments were observed in productive rearrangements about 87% or about 30% of the time, broadly matching IMGT annotations. Because HLA typing was unavailable for some donors at each locus, only the typed subset was used in association tests. It was suggested by the authors that the approach could potentially be generalized to other disease states and immunological phenotypes. For the cohort, immune exposure information was limited to CMV serostatus. The presence/absence analyses assumed that sequencing depth was roughly uniform across donors, and that assumption may not be true.

The V gene is TRBV9 and the J gene is TRBJ1-1; TRBD1 is a possible D gene, resting on 6 matching bases. The sequenced sample consisted of PBMCs. This clonotype was obtained from a man aged 30 to 39 in good health and CMV-seronegative. CDR3 loop: CASSESDRNTEAFF. The bases are TGTGCCAGCAGCGAATCGGACAGGAACACTGAAGCTTTCTTT. Where the CDR3 stops, the reference TRBV9 and TRBJ1-1 genes take over; the full variable domain is DSGVTQTPKHLITATGQRVTLRCSPRSGDLSVYWYQQSLDQGLQFLIQYYNGEERAKGNILERFSAQQFPDLHSELNLSSLELGDSALYFCASSESDRNTEAFFGQGTRLTVV.